These 20 T cell receptor beta chains share one sample of origin, sequenced in a study of early T cells in non-severe SARS-CoV-2 infection. TCRdb itself ran the 5' RACE reads through MiXCR, one entry per CDR3 protein. The sample has about 40,000 distinct CDR3 sequences; 4.7% are singletons. The sequencing input was whole blood. The origin of the receptors is an adult who was a healthcare worker with PCR-confirmed SARS-CoV-2 infection or an uninfected control (not recorded which).

This clonotype was seen more than once but under ten times. The V and J genes are TRBV29-1 and TRBJ2-1; possible D gene TRBD1, 5 bases. Trimming took off 6 bases at V and 6 bases at J, with 18 bases between the two ends. Germline assignment: CDR1 SQVTM and CDR2 ANQGSEA. The CDR3 covers 14 residues. The CDR3 sequence: CSVADSGWGNEQFF. CDR3 nucleotide sequence: TGCAGCGTAGCCGACAGTGGATGGGGCAATGAGCAGTTCTTC.

This clonotype occurred many times. The chain's CDR3 is CASRPLAGRASDTQYF. For the CDR3, the DNA is TGTGCCAGCAGACCCCTGGCGGGGAGGGCCTCAGATACGCAGTATTTT. The chain couples TRBV25-1 to TRBJ2-3, with 7 bases that match TRBD2. Per germline, CDR1 MGHDK and CDR2 SYGVNS. The trim removed 6 bases at V and 4 bases at J, leaving 13 bases unmatched. The CDR3 sequence is 16 residues long.

This clonotype was detected ten times or more. The V and J genes are TRBV28 and TRBJ1-6; 7 positions match TRBD1. The V segment lost 2 bases and the J segment 11 bases; nucleotides outside the gene matches: 3. Looked up from germline, CDR1 is MDHEN and CDR2 is SYDVKM. This CDR3 comprises 13 residues. The CDR3 nucleotides read TGTGCCAGCAGTTTAACACAGGGGCCACCCCTCCACTTT. Translation gives CASSLTQGPPLHF. The full variable domain, its missing parts supplied by reference TRBV28 and TRBJ1-6, is DVKVTQSSRYLVKRTGEKVFLECVQDMDHENMFWYRQDPGLGLRLIYFSYDVKMKEKGDIPEGYSVSREKKERFSLILESASTNQTSMYLCASSLTQGPPLHFGNGTRLTVT.

V usage is TRBV5-1 and J usage is TRBJ2-2; weak D call: TRBD2 (6 bases). Trimming took off 1 base at V and 2 bases at J, with 12 bases between the two ends. CDR3 length equals 16 residues. Germline CDR1 and CDR2: SGHRS and YFSETQ. CDR3 amino acids: CASSLRQDYNTGELFF. CDR3 bases: TGCGCCAGCAGCTTGAGGCAGGACTACAACACCGGGGAGCTGTTTTTT.

This clonotype was detected ten times or more. The V call is TRBV18, the J call TRBJ2-7; D may be TRBD2 (6 bases). Between the trimmed V and J ends, which lost 1 base and 2 bases, there was a span of 9 bases. CDR1 and CDR2 (germline): KGHSH, LQKENI. This CDR3 is 14 amino acids long. CDR3 in DNA: TGTGCCAGCTCACCACGGGGGGAGACCTACGAGCAGTACTTC. Amino acids: CASSPRGETYEQYF.

This clonotype came up many times. Here the CDR3 reads CATSDGFRGYTF. For the CDR3, the DNA is TGTGCCACCAGTGATGGATTCCGTGGCTACACCTTC. The chain recombines TRBV24-1 with TRBJ1-2; D not resolved. V lost 3 bases and J lost 7, with 8 bases in between. CDR1 and CDR2 from the germline V gene are KGHDR and SFDVKD. The CDR3 loop spans 12 amino acids.

This clonotype was picked up many times. The chain combines TRBV11-2 with TRBJ2-3, with D unresolved. The germline CDR1 and CDR2 sequences are SGHAT and FQNNGV. The germline V and J ends were trimmed by 3 bases and 2 bases, with 3 bases remaining between them. The CDR3 contains 12 residues. In DNA, the CDR3 is TGTGCCAGCAGCTTCCACACAGATACGCAGTATTTT. Protein: CASSFHTDTQYF. The variable domain in full, completed from reference TRBV11-2 and TRBJ2-3, reads EAGVAQSPRYKIIEKRQSVAFWCNPISGHATLYWYQQILGQGPKLLIQFQNNGVVDDSQLPKDRFSAERLKGVDSTLKIQPAKLEDSAVYLCASSFHTDTQYFGPGTRLTVL.

There are many counts of this clonotype. This sequence joins TRBV7-2 and TRBJ2-1; D is unclear. Trimming stripped 5 bases from V and 0 bases from J, with 5 bases between. Germline V gives CDR1 SGHTA, CDR2 FQGNSA. This CDR3 is 13 amino acids long. In DNA form, the CDR3 reads TGTGCCAGCAGCCCGAGCTCCTACAATGAGCAGTTCTTC. As protein: CASSPSSYNEQFF.

The chain recombines TRBV20-1 with TRBJ1-2; TRBD1 is a possible D gene (5 bases). From germline, CDR1 is DFQATT and CDR2 SNEGSKA (reference sequence). The CDR3 contains 14 residues. V lost 5 bases, J lost 4 bases, and 17 bases lay in between. CDR3 sequence: CSARRGVVGYGYTF. Here the CDR3 DNA reads TGCAGTGCTCGCCGGGGGGTTGTTGGCTATGGCTACACCTTC.

This clonotype has a count of ten or more. V usage is TRBV7-3 and J usage is TRBJ1-1; tentatively, D is TRBD1 (6 bases). The CDR3 is 14 residues long. From germline, CDR1 is SGHTA and CDR2 FQGTGA. Trimming took 3 bases from V and 3 from J, leaving 11 bases between them. The CDR3 coding sequence is TGTGCCAGCAGCTTCACTTACAGGGACACTGAAGCTTTCTTT. It translates to CASSFTYRDTEAFF.

This chain uses TRBV28 with TRBJ1-5; no clear D gene. CDR1 MDHEN and CDR2 SYDVKM come from the germline V gene. CDR3 length equals 15 residues. Trimming removed 2 bases at V and 6 bases at J, with 14 bases between. CDR3 DNA: TGTGCCAGCAGTTTACAACGATCGGCGGCTCAGCCCCAGCATTTT. Translated: CASSLQRSAAQPQHF.

This clonotype was seen many times. The rearrangement joins TRBV27 to TRBJ2-3; unclear D gene. The CDR3 is made up of 13 amino acids. CDR1 and CDR2 (germline): MNHEY, SMNVEV (reference sequence). V gave up 6 bases and J gave up 7 bases, with 14 bases separating them. The CDR3 DNA sequence: TGTGCCAGCAGCCTAAACTGGGCGAATACGCAGTATTTT. Protein sequence: CASSLNWANTQYF.

Many counts were recorded for this clonotype. The chain links TRBV3-1 to TRBJ2-7; D may match TRBD1 or TRBD2 (5 bases each). The CDR3 runs to 17 residues. The germline gives CDR1 LGHDT, CDR2 YNNKEL (reference sequence). V was pared by 4 bases and J by 3 bases, with 22 bases between. The CDR3, as DNA: TGTGCCAGCAGCCCACCCGTAGGGCTGGGGGTAATCTACGAGCAGTACTTC. Its protein product is CASSPPVGLGVIYEQYF.

A few counts support this clonotype. The J gene is TRBJ1-1, the V gene TRBV2, with D possibly being TRBD1 (5 bases). The CDR3 is made up of 13 amino acids. Germline assignment: CDR1 SNHLY and CDR2 FYNNEI. The ends were cut back, 6 bases at V and 3 bases at J, with 11 bases in the middle. The CDR3 sequence is CASSLTADTEAFF. Written as DNA, the CDR3 is TGTGCCAGCAGCCTGACAGCTGACACTGAAGCTTTCTTT.

This clonotype was counted between two and nine times. J is TRBJ2-3 and V is TRBV7-2; D remains ambiguous. This CDR3 is 14 amino acids long. Germline V gives CDR1 SGHTA, CDR2 FQGNSA. V was clipped by 0 bases and J by 2 bases, with 6 bases between them. CDR3 sequence reads: CASSLARNTDTQYF. DNA for the CDR3: TGTGCCAGCAGCTTAGCGCGCAACACAGATACGCAGTATTTT.

The V and J genes are TRBV6-1 and TRBJ1-5, with D possibly matching TRBD1 (5 bases). V gave up 7 bases and J gave up 4 bases, with 14 bases separating them. The CDR3 extends over 14 amino acids. Germline V lookup: CDR1 MNHNS, CDR2 SASEGT. The CDR3 loop is CASKRGNWNQPQHF. The CDR3 coding sequence is TGTGCCAGCAAACGGGGCAATTGGAATCAGCCCCAGCATTTT.

This clonotype was observed a few times. The chain couples TRBV2 to TRBJ2-5; D gene unclear. The length of the CDR3 is 12 residues. V lost 6 bases to trimming and J lost 1 base, with 6 bases between them. Germline V gene lookup returns CDR1 SNHLY and CDR2 FYNNEI. The CDR3 reads CASRVSQETQYF. CDR3 in DNA: TGTGCCAGCAGAGTGTCCCAAGAGACCCAGTACTTC.

This clonotype occurred a few times. The chain combines TRBV7-6 with TRBJ1-6; the match to TRBD1 covers 7 bases. V was pared by 0 bases and J by 1 base, with 9 bases of the junction left unmatched. Looked up from germline, CDR1 is SGHVS and CDR2 is FNYEAQ. This CDR3 is built from 19 residues. The DNA for the CDR3 is TGTGCCAGCAGCTTAGCAGGGGGCTTTTCGAATTCCTATAATTCACCCCTCCACTTT. Translated, it gives CASSLAGGFSNSYNSPLHF.

This clonotype was counted at least ten times. The genes are TRBV20-1 and TRBJ2-1; 7 nucleotides line up with TRBD2. The CDR3 sequence is 18 residues long. V gave up 6 bases and J gave up 0 bases; unmatched junction bases: 17. Germline V lookup: CDR1 DFQATT, CDR2 SNEGSKA (reference sequence). CDR3 sequence reads: CSATIPRDYPSSYNEQFF. The CDR3 region has the DNA TGCAGTGCAACTATTCCCAGGGACTACCCAAGCTCCTACAATGAGCAGTTCTTC.

This clonotype was found many times. As DNA, the CDR3 is TGTGCCAGCAGTGCCCAACAGGGGATCTCTGGAAACACCATATATTTT. Translation: CASSAQQGISGNTIYF. The chain combines TRBV28 with TRBJ1-3; 7 bases agree with TRBD1. With V trimmed by 5 bases and J by 0 bases, 7 bases remained unmatched. The CDR3 sequence is 16 residues long. Per the germline V gene, CDR1 is MDHEN and CDR2 is SYDVKM.